This paragraph reports one T cell receptor (beta chain). These data are taken from a study of control samples from healthy donors and cancer patients. The CDR3 has 12 amino acids. CDR1 is WSHSY and CDR2 is SAAADI in the germline V gene. The V gene end was trimmed by 10 bases and the J gene end by 10 bases; junction bases not matched to a gene: 7. TCRdb keeps only in-frame clones here, not all; method: immunoSEQ multiplex PCR. The sample lists 100,000 to 150,000 clones, roughly 90% occurring once. The clonotype comes from a woman aged 45-59 years in good health. Sequencing was done on a sample of blood. The genes are TRBV10-2 and TRBJ1-6, with 7 bases aligning to TRBD1. CDR3 protein: CATTQGDSPLHF. CDR3 DNA sequence: TGCGCCACCACCCAGGGGGACTCACCCCTCCACTTT.